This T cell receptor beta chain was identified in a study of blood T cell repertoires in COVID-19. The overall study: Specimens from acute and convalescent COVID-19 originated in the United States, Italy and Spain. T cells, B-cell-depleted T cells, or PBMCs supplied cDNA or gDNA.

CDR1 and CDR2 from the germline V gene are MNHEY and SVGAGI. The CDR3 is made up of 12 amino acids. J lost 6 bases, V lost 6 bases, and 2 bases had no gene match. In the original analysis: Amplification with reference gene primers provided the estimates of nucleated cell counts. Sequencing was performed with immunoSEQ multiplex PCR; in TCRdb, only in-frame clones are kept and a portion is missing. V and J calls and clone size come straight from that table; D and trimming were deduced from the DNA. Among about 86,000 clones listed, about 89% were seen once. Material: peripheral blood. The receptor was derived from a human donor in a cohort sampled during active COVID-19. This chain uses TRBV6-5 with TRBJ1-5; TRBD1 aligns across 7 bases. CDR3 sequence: CASRTGSQPQHF. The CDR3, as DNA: TGTGCCAGCAGGACAGGGAGTCAGCCCCAGCATTTT.